This TCR beta chain was sequenced in a study of blood T cell repertoires in COVID-19. Study as a whole: Samples taken during acute and convalescent COVID-19 were collected in the United States, Italy and Spain. Sources were T cells, B-cell-depleted T cells, or PBMCs; the material itself was cDNA or gDNA.

Trimming pared 3 bases from V and 2 bases from J, leaving 9 bases between. Germline V gene data show CDR1 as SGDLS and CDR2 as YYNGEE. The CDR3 contains 15 residues. Original analysis: Reference gene primer amplification yielded estimated nucleated cell counts. Clones were sequenced by immunoSEQ multiplex PCR, and TCRdb holds only the in-frame ones, with some missing. V and J calls and clone size are given by that table; D and trimming were obtained from the DNA. This sample has 70,000 to 80,000 clones; about 87% occur once, and the top ten carry 5% to 8%. Sequencing was performed on peripheral blood. This receptor was obtained from a woman between 50 and 59 years old with acute or convalescent COVID-19. V gene TRBV9 combines with J gene TRBJ2-6, with D maybe TRBD1 (6 bases). CDR3 amino acids: CASSGTVAGANVLTF. The CDR3 nucleotides are TGTGCCAGCAGCGGGACAGTCGCTGGGGCCAACGTCCTGACTTTC.